A single sample is the source of the 22 T cell receptor beta chains below, sequenced in a study of long-term antiretroviral therapy in people with HIV. Version v3.0 of the immunoSEQ assay ran at survey level. Clones were read by immunoSEQ multiplex PCR, and TCRdb kept only the in-frame ones, dropping some. The sample consists of roughly 15,000 clones, around 84% of them appearing once. The sample here was unsorted PBMCs, taken 0.4 years after starting antiretroviral therapy. The receptor set was obtained from a man aged 25-40 years with HIV.

A word on this clone: At one end, the junction sequence differs from germline, possibly due to a read error. CDR3 nucleotide sequence: TGTGCTAGCAGCTTAGACAGTGGCGGGGGCGGGGAGCAGTTCTTC. This encodes CASSLDSGGGGEQFF. V gene TRBV7-7 combines with J gene TRBJ2-1; the D gene is possibly TRBD2 (7 bases). In germline, CDR1 is SSHAT, CDR2 FNYEAQ (reference sequence). This CDR3 is built from 15 residues.

The V gene is TRBV25-1, the J gene TRBJ2-3, with D uncertain. The length of the CDR3 is 13 residues. Germline CDR1 and CDR2: MGHDK and SYGVNS. Trimming removed 4 bases from V and 6 bases from J, with 11 bases in between. CDR3 coding DNA: TGTGCCAGCAGTGTTCTAGAGATGGATACGCAGTATTTT. This encodes CASSVLEMDTQYF.

The V gene is TRBV5-1, the J gene TRBJ1-1; possible D gene TRBD1, 6 bases. V lost 0 bases and J 1 base, leaving 10 bases between the germline ends. Germline CDR1 is SGHRS and CDR2 is YFSETQ. The CDR3 length is 15 residues. The CDR3 region is CASSLAQGANTEAFF. The CDR3, as DNA: TGCGCCAGCAGCTTGGCACAGGGAGCGAACACTGAAGCTTTCTTT.

The chain recombines TRBV7-9 with TRBJ2-7; the D is unclear. Germline assignment: CDR1 SEHNR and CDR2 FQNEAQ (reference sequence). Trimming removed 0 bases from V and 2 bases from J, with 8 bases in between. This CDR3 spans 14 amino acids. The CDR3 nucleotides are TGTGCCAGCAGCTTAGCCGATGCGCCCTACGAGCAGTACTTC. Translated: CASSLADAPYEQYF.

The V and J genes are TRBV7-2 and TRBJ2-7, with TRBD1 as a possible D gene (6 bases). CDR3 size: 15 residues. The V end lost 5 bases, the J end lost 6 bases, and 20 bases lay between the germline ends. Germline V gene lookup returns CDR1 SGHTA and CDR2 FQGNSA. CDR3 bases: TGTGCCAGCAGCCACGGGCCGGGACAACTCCGCGAGCAGTACTTC. This gives the protein CASSHGPGQLREQYF. Looking up the rest from reference TRBV7-2 and TRBJ2-7 gives the full variable domain: GAGVSQSPSNKVTEKGKDVELRCDPISGHTALYWYRQSLGQGLEFLIYFQGNSAPDKSGLPSDRFSAERTGGSVSTLTIQRTQQEDSAVYLCASSHGPGQLREQYFGPGTRLTVT.

The chain couples TRBV18 to TRBJ1-2; D unclear. Germline lookup yields CDR1 KGHSH and CDR2 LQKENI. This CDR3 has 12 residues. V lost 6 bases and J 3 bases, leaving 8 bases between the germline ends. CDR3 protein: CASSPRDYGYTF. The CDR3 nucleotides read TGTGCCAGCTCCCCCCGGGACTATGGCTACACCTTC.

The chain links TRBV19 to TRBJ1-5; no clear D gene. Trimming removed 7 bases from V and 0 bases from J, with 19 bases in between. CDR1 and CDR2 from the germline V gene are LNHDA and SQIVND (reference sequence). The CDR3 runs to 17 residues. The CDR3 DNA follows: TGTGCCAGTACCATGGAGGCCCAGGCATATAGCAATCAGCCCCAGCATTTT. As protein: CASTMEAQAYSNQPQHF.

This chain uses TRBV6-6 with TRBJ1-5; 11 bases line up with TRBD1. The germline V gene encodes CDR1 MNHNY and CDR2 SVGAGI (reference sequence). The CDR3 runs to 14 residues. V trimming: 11 bases; J trimming: 7 bases; junction bases outside the gene matches: 10. The CDR3 DNA is TGTGCCTCCTGGACAGGGGGCCTGGGACAGCCCCAGCATTTT. Its translation: CASWTGGLGQPQHF.

V usage is TRBV19 and J usage is TRBJ2-5, with D unresolved. The CDR3 has 13 residues. Germline V CDR1 and CDR2: LNHDA, SQIVND (reference sequence). V gave up 3 bases and J gave up 4 bases, with 9 bases separating them. CDR3 sequence reads: CASSIPLGETQYF. CDR3 nucleotide sequence: TGTGCCAGTAGTATCCCCCTGGGAGAGACCCAGTACTTC.

This chain joins TRBV19 and TRBJ2-1; 12 nucleotides agree with TRBD2. V dropped 7 bases and J dropped 9; count of bases not matched to a gene: 4. Germline lookup yields CDR1 LNHDA and CDR2 SQIVND (reference sequence). The CDR3 loop spans 13 amino acids. CDR3 coding DNA: TGTGCCAGTAATCCTAGCGGGAGGGCTGAGCAGTTCTTC. Translated: CASNPSGRAEQFF. Supplemented by reference TRBV19 and TRBJ2-1, the full variable domain reads DGGITQSPKYLFRKEGQNVTLSCEQNLNHDAMYWYRQDPGQGLRLIYYSQIVNDFQKGDIAEGYSVSREKKESFPLTVTSAQKNPTAFYLCASNPSGRAEQFFGPGTRLTVL.

This clone was detected once. This chain joins TRBV5-6 and TRBJ1-6; D possibly corresponds to TRBD1 (5 bases). The ends were cut back, 4 bases at V and 9 bases at J, with 20 bases in the middle. The V gene's germline CDR1 is SGHDT and CDR2 YYEEEE. There are 16 residues in the CDR3. CDR3: CASSPGEAQGSSPLHF. The CDR3 nucleotides are TGTGCCAGCAGCCCTGGCGAGGCGCAGGGAAGTTCACCCCTCCACTTT.

J is TRBJ1-2 and V is TRBV9; possibly TRBD1 for D (5 bases). V lost 6 bases and J 8 bases, leaving 17 bases between the germline ends. The germline V gene encodes CDR1 SGDLS and CDR2 YYNGEE. CDR3 size: 13 residues. CDR3 sequence reads: CASTSRGRRGYTF. CDR3 nucleotides: TGTGCCAGCACCTCTCGGGGGAGGAGGGGCTACACCTTC.

This chain connects TRBV30 to TRBJ1-1; a weak D match, TRBD1 (5 bases). Per germline, CDR1 GTSNPN and CDR2 SVGIG (reference sequence). V lost 4 bases, J lost 7 bases, and 13 bases lay in between. The CDR3 contains 12 residues. CDR3 sequence: CAWTPGGFEAFF. CDR3 bases: TGTGCCTGGACCCCCGGGGGGTTTGAAGCTTTCTTT.

The chain uses TRBV4-2 and TRBJ2-1, with D unresolved. Between the trimmed V and J ends, which lost 0 bases and 0 bases, there was a span of 6 bases. Germline V gene lookup returns CDR1 LGHNA and CDR2 YNFKEQ. The CDR3 contains 15 residues. The CDR3 nucleotides read TGTGCCAGCAGCCAAGAATGGAGCTCCTACAATGAGCAGTTCTTC. This encodes CASSQEWSSYNEQFF.

This clone was detected once. The chain links TRBV7-9 to TRBJ2-7; D unresolved. Germline CDR1 and CDR2: SEHNR and FQNEAQ (reference sequence). Trimming removed 5 bases at V and 4 bases at J, with 15 bases between. The CDR3 sequence is 14 residues long. The CDR3 here is CASSADLVRYEQYF. The DNA of the CDR3 is TGTGCCAGCAGCGCCGACCTAGTAAGGTACGAGCAGTACTTC.

The chain employs TRBV7-3 and TRBJ1-1; no clear D. V shed 1 base and J shed 3 bases, with 9 bases lying between them. CDR3 length equals 14 residues. CDR1 SGHTA and CDR2 FQGTGA come from the germline V gene. The CDR3 protein is CASSLNPLDTEAFF. For the CDR3, the DNA is TGTGCCAGCAGCTTAAACCCGTTGGACACTGAAGCTTTCTTT.

The rearrangement joins TRBV11-2 to TRBJ1-4; D unclear. This CDR3 region has 16 residues. Per the germline V gene, CDR1 is SGHAT and CDR2 is FQNNGV. The V gene lost 0 bases and the J gene lost 7 bases, with 15 bases spanning the gap. The CDR3 is CASSLDVGQWAEKLFF. In DNA form, the CDR3 reads TGTGCCAGCAGCTTAGATGTTGGCCAATGGGCTGAAAAACTGTTTTTT.

The chain recombines TRBV7-2 with TRBJ2-7, with TRBD2 matching over 9 bases. CDR1 SGHTA and CDR2 FQGNSA come from the germline V gene. This CDR3 comprises 19 residues. The junction had 17 bases not matched to a gene; V was cut back by 2 bases and J by 3 bases. Here the CDR3 reads CASSLMREGLLRHGYEQYF. The CDR3 DNA follows: TGTGCCAGCAGCTTAATGCGGGAGGGCCTTTTAAGACACGGCTACGAGCAGTACTTC.

The rearrangement links TRBV7-8 to TRBJ2-3; D not certain. Germline loops: CDR1 SGHVS, CDR2 FQNEAQ. The CDR3 loop spans 12 amino acids. Between the trimmed V and J ends, which lost 1 base and 5 bases, there was a span of 4 bases. As DNA, the CDR3 is TGTGCCAGCAGCTTAGAAATAGATACGCAGTATTTT. Its translation: CASSLEIDTQYF.

The V call is TRBV14, the J call TRBJ2-1, with TRBD2 matching 11 bases. The CDR3 is 19 amino acids. J was trimmed by 5 bases and V by 1 base; bases with no gene match: 13. CDR1 and CDR2 (germline): SGHDN, FVKESK. This chain's CDR3 is CASSQVVGNSGRAHNEQFF. CDR3 coding DNA: TGTGCCAGCAGCCAAGTGGTGGGAAATAGCGGGAGGGCCCACAATGAGCAGTTCTTC.

This clone was recorded once. The rearrangement links TRBV5-1 to TRBJ1-3, with D unresolved. This CDR3 is built from 15 residues. Trimming left V 4 bases short and J 4 bases short, with 15 bases between. The germline gives CDR1 SGHRS, CDR2 YFSETQ. CDR3 protein: CASSPPTTSGNTIYF. The CDR3 nucleotides are TGCGCCAGCAGCCCCCCGACAACATCGGGAAACACCATATATTTT.

The chain recombines TRBV18 with TRBJ2-5; 7 positions match TRBD1. Germline CDR1 reads KGHSH; CDR2 reads LQKENI. Trimming removed 0 bases from V and 0 bases from J; junction bases left unmatched: 4. The CDR3 runs 16 residues. The CDR3 nucleotides read TGTGCCAGCTCACCACCCTCGACAGGGTACCAAGAGACCCAGTACTTC. This gives the protein CASSPPSTGYQETQYF. Based on the CDR3 plus reference TRBV18 and TRBJ2-5, the full variable domain is NAGVMQNPRHLVRRRGQEARLRCSPMKGHSHVYWYRQLPEEGLKFMVYLQKENIIDESGMPKERFSAEFPKEGPSILRIQQVVRGDSAAYFCASSPPSTGYQETQYFGPGTRLLVL.